The 31 T cell receptor beta chains below come from one sample, sequenced in a study of beta chain features in type 1 diabetes. Sequenced material consisted of expressed TCRB transcripts (all of the isolated RNA was reverse transcribed). Some clones are missing from TCRdb's copy, which holds only in-frame ones; the method was immunoSEQ multiplex PCR. The sample lists 680,000 or so clones, roughly 16% seen once, with roughly 0.098% in the top ten. The sequencing sample was made of naive CD4+ T cells from blood. These receptors all come from a man in his late teens or twenties in good health.

DNA for the CDR3: TGTGCCAGCAGCTTAGCGGGACAGGGATTGACCACTGAAGCTTTCTTT. Translating it yields CASSLAGQGLTTEAFF. The chain employs TRBV7-9 and TRBJ1-1; 9 nucleotides line up with TRBD1. The CDR3 is made up of 16 amino acids. Germline V gene lookup returns CDR1 SEHNR and CDR2 FQNEAQ (reference sequence). V gave up 0 bases and J gave up 4 bases; unmatched junction bases: 6.

This clone was observed a few times. V gene TRBV19 combines with J gene TRBJ1-2; a possible D gene is TRBD1 (6 bases). Germline assignment: CDR1 LNHDA and CDR2 SQIVND (reference sequence). The V end was cut by 5 bases, the J end by 4 bases, with 8 bases between. The CDR3 sequence is 12 residues long. As DNA, the CDR3 is TGTGCCAGTAGTGACAGGCCCTATGGCTACACCTTC. It translates to CASSDRPYGYTF. Using reference TRBV19 and TRBJ1-2 for the parts outside the CDR3, the full variable domain is DGGITQSPKYLFRKEGQNVTLSCEQNLNHDAMYWYRQDPGQGLRLIYYSQIVNDFQKGDIAEGYSVSREKKESFPLTVTSAQKNPTAFYLCASSDRPYGYTFGSGTRLTVV.

There are a few counts of this clone. The rearrangement joins TRBV9 to TRBJ2-1, with 10 nucleotides matching TRBD2. Germline CDR1 SGDLS, CDR2 YYNGEE. Germline trimming cut 4 bases from V and 4 bases from J; bases unmatched to any gene: 20. The CDR3 sequence is 20 residues long. The CDR3 region has the DNA TGTGCCAGCAGCTATTTGACCCCGACTAGCGGGCGAAGCCGTTACAATGAGCAGTTCTTC. It codes for CASSYLTPTSGRSRYNEQFF.

This chain connects TRBV7-2 to TRBJ2-2; D gene unclear. Germline V gene lookup returns CDR1 SGHTA and CDR2 FQGNSA. The CDR3 is 16 amino acids. V was pared by 2 bases and J by 4 bases, with 14 bases between. The CDR3 reads CASSLLVRVRTGELFF. CDR3 nucleotides: TGTGCCAGCAGCTTATTAGTAAGGGTGCGCACCGGGGAGCTGTTTTTT.

This clone was detected a few times. The chain uses TRBV4-2 and TRBJ1-2; possibly TRBD1 for D (5 bases). The V end was cut by 1 base, the J end by 6 bases, with 12 bases between. The germline V gene has CDR1 LGHNA and CDR2 YNFKEQ. This CDR3 comprises 14 residues. In DNA form, the CDR3 reads TGTGCCAGCAGCCAAGCGGGGCCCCGGAATGGCTACACCTTC. This translates into CASSQAGPRNGYTF.

In DNA form, the CDR3 reads TGCGCCAGCAGCAGGTCCGGGACAGACACTGAAGCTTTCTTT. Its translation: CASSRSGTDTEAFF. The chain combines TRBV5-1 with TRBJ1-1, with 7 bases matching TRBD1. J was trimmed by 3 bases and V by 4 bases; bases with no gene match: 6. The CDR3 totals 14 residues. Germline V gives CDR1 SGHRS, CDR2 YFSETQ. The full variable domain, completed using reference TRBV5-1 and TRBJ1-1, is KAGVTQTPRYLIKTRGQQVTLSCSPISGHRSVSWYQQTPGQGLQFLFEYFSETQRNKGNFPGRFSGRQFSNSRSEMNVSTLELGDSALYLCASSRSGTDTEAFFGQGTRLTVV.

In this sample, this clone turned up a few times. The germline gene is not matched at one end of the junction; a read error may be the cause. The DNA of the CDR3 is TGTGCTAGCAGCCAGGACTACCGTCTTGAGCAGTTCTTC. This codes for CASSQDYRLEQFF. The chain uses TRBV7-7 and TRBJ2-1; tentatively, D is TRBD2 (6 bases). The CDR3 length is 13 residues. Germline CDR1 SSHAT, CDR2 FNYEAQ (reference sequence). Variable domain in full (rest from reference TRBV7-7 and TRBJ2-1): GAGVSQSPRYKVTKRGQDVTLRCDPISSHATLYWYQQALGQGPEFLTYFNYEAQPDKSGLPSDRFSAERPEGSISTLTIQRTEQRDSAMYRCASSQDYRLEQFFGPGTRLTVL.

This clone was recorded a few times. The genes are TRBV9 and TRBJ2-1; 7 nucleotides match TRBD1. The length of the CDR3 is 15 residues. The germline V gene has CDR1 SGDLS and CDR2 YYNGEE. The ends lost 6 bases at V and 0 bases at J; junction bases unmatched: 6. The CDR3 loop reads CASNTQGSSYNEQFF. CDR3 in DNA: TGTGCCAGCAACACACAGGGGAGCTCCTACAATGAGCAGTTCTTC.

This clone was seen more than once but under ten times. The chain carries TRBV2 and TRBJ2-1; D assignment may be TRBD1 or TRBD2 (9 bases each). This CDR3 region has 17 residues. Germline lookup yields CDR1 SNHLY and CDR2 FYNNEI. V gave up 6 bases and J gave up 7 bases, with 25 bases separating them. CDR3 nucleotide sequence: TGTGCCAGCAGCCGGACAGGGGTGGTGGCGGGAGGGAATGAGCAGTTCTTC. It translates to CASSRTGVVAGGNEQFF.

CDR3 loop: CASSKLRNRDSYEQYF. The DNA of the CDR3 is TGTGCCAGCAGCAAACTGAGGAACAGGGATTCATACGAGCAGTACTTC. The rearrangement uses TRBV21-1 and TRBJ2-7; the D call TRBD1 from the table was never checked on the DNA. TRBV21-1 is assigned pseudogene status. This CDR3 comprises 16 residues.

The chain recombines TRBV14 with TRBJ2-5; no clear D gene. V was clipped by 2 bases and J by 0 bases, with 10 bases between them. The CDR3 is 15 amino acids. Germline CDR1 SGHDN, CDR2 FVKESK. In nucleotides, the CDR3 is TGTGCCAGCAGCCAAATGGCTTGGTACCAAGAGACCCAGTACTTC. Encoded protein: CASSQMAWYQETQYF.

The chain links TRBV4-3 to TRBJ1-2; D uncertain. V lost 0 bases, J lost 8 bases, and 16 bases lay in between. The CDR3 length is 15 residues. Germline loops: CDR1 LGHNA, CDR2 YSLEER. The CDR3 loop is CASSQEPAQAGGYTF. The CDR3 DNA follows: TGCGCCAGCAGCCAAGAGCCCGCGCAGGCTGGGGGCTACACCTTC.

A few counts support this clone. The genes are TRBV14 and TRBJ2-5; 9 bases are a match to TRBD1. The CDR3 length is 15 residues. Germline trimming cut 1 base from V and 5 bases from J; bases unmatched to any gene: 5. Germline loops: CDR1 SGHDN, CDR2 FVKESK. The CDR3 reads CASSQGGTGRETQYF. As DNA, the CDR3 is TGTGCCAGCAGCCAAGGAGGGACAGGGAGGGAGACCCAGTACTTC.

V is TRBV7-2 and J is TRBJ1-1; D uncertain. V was pared by 5 bases and J by 0 bases, with 10 bases between. Germline CDR1 is SGHTA and CDR2 is FQGNSA. The CDR3 covers 14 residues. This CDR3 reads CASSGHPLNTEAFF. For the CDR3, the DNA is TGTGCCAGCAGCGGGCACCCCTTGAACACTGAAGCTTTCTTT.

This clone came up a few times. This chain links TRBV4-1 with TRBJ2-3; maybe TRBD2 (6 bases). Germline-derived CDR1 and CDR2 are MGHRA and YSYEKL. CDR3 size: 15 residues. V lost 4 bases, J lost 2 bases, and 13 bases lay in between. For the CDR3, the DNA is TGCGCCAGCAGCCTCGGGACTCATTTCACAGATACGCAGTATTTT. Translated, it gives CASSLGTHFTDTQYF.

Comments on this clone: Other DNA sequences within the sample encode an identical CDR3. The V call is TRBV6-5, the J call TRBJ2-1; D is possibly TRBD2 (6 bases). From germline, CDR1 is MNHEY and CDR2 SVGAGI. CDR3 length: 15 residues. V lost 2 bases to trimming and J lost 1 base, with 9 bases between them. The chain's CDR3 is CASSYGGLSYNEQFF. CDR3 DNA sequence: TGTGCCAGCAGTTACGGGGGGTTATCCTACAATGAGCAGTTCTTC.

The rearrangement links TRBV5-1 to TRBJ2-1; the match to TRBD2 covers 11 bases. Looked up from germline, CDR1 is SGHRS and CDR2 is YFSETQ. The CDR3 extends over 17 amino acids. V shed 0 bases, J shed 6 bases, and the junction held 8 bases outside the gene matches. Here the CDR3 DNA reads TGCGCCAGCAGCTTGGCCCTTCTAGCGGGGGGACCCAATGAGCAGTTCTTC. Translation gives CASSLALLAGGPNEQFF.

The rearrangement joins TRBV29-1 to TRBJ2-3; D is uncertain. The length of the CDR3 is 15 residues. The germline V gene has CDR1 SQVTM and CDR2 ANQGSEA. Trimming pared 4 bases from V and 3 bases from J, leaving 17 bases between. The CDR3 DNA reads TGCAGCGTTGGCTTGGGCTGGGCTGGTACAGATACGCAGTATTTT. Protein sequence: CSVGLGWAGTDTQYF.

This clone came up a few times. This chain links TRBV2 with TRBJ2-7; D possibly matches TRBD1 or TRBD2 (5 bases each). Germline V gives CDR1 SNHLY, CDR2 FYNNEI. The CDR3 has 14 amino acids. V gave up 1 base and J gave up 3 bases, with 10 bases separating them. CDR3 in amino acids: CASSEGGNLYEQYF. In DNA, the CDR3 is TGTGCCAGCAGTGAAGGGGGGAACCTCTACGAGCAGTACTTC. Full variable domain (outside the CDR3, taken from reference TRBV2 and TRBJ2-7): EPEVTQTPSHQVTQMGQEVILRCVPISNHLYFYWYRQILGQKVEFLVSFYNNEISEKSEIFDDQFSVERPDGSNFTLKIRSTKLEDSAMYFCASSEGGNLYEQYFGPGTRLTVT.

The chain combines TRBV7-9 with TRBJ2-1; TRBD1 matches 7 bases. Germline CDR1 SEHNR, CDR2 FQNEAQ (reference sequence). The CDR3 is 17 amino acids. The J segment lost 1 base and the V segment lost 2 bases, leaving 8 bases of the junction unmatched. The CDR3 DNA follows: TGTGCCAGCAGCTTAAGACCGAGGGGGCGATCCTACAATGAGCAGTTCTTC. Translation: CASSLRPRGRSYNEQFF.

This clone was counted between two and nine times. The same CDR3 also results from other DNA sequences found in this sample. The genes are TRBV20-1 and TRBJ1-5; D remains unclear. The CDR3 has 11 amino acids. Germline CDR1 DFQATT, CDR2 SNEGSKA (reference sequence). Trimming stripped 3 bases from V and 4 bases from J, with 4 bases between. CDR3 nucleotide sequence: TGCAGTGCTAGTGGGAATCAGCCCCAGCATTTT. As protein: CSASGNQPQHF.

This clone was found a few times. V usage is TRBV4-2 and J usage is TRBJ2-7; 7 nucleotides line up with TRBD1. Trimming at V came to 0 bases and at J to 0 bases, leaving 8 bases not matched to a gene. This CDR3 has 17 residues. Germline V gene sequence: CDR1 LGHNA, CDR2 YNFKEQ. The chain's CDR3 is CASSQERKGQSSYEQYF. The CDR3, as DNA: TGTGCCAGCAGCCAAGAACGGAAGGGACAGAGCTCCTACGAGCAGTACTTC.

This chain's CDR3 is CASSQFQGSNQPQHF. As DNA, the CDR3 is TGTGCCAGCAGTCAGTTCCAGGGCAGCAATCAGCCCCAGCATTTT. The chain links TRBV28 to TRBJ1-5, with D possibly matching TRBD1 (5 bases). The CDR3 length is 15 residues. Germline-derived CDR1 and CDR2 are MDHEN and SYDVKM. V was trimmed by 5 bases and J by 1 base, leaving 12 bases between them.

This clone appeared a few times. The chain couples TRBV13 to TRBJ2-3; unclear D gene. The V gene's germline CDR1 is PRHDT and CDR2 FYEKMQ (reference sequence). V lost 4 bases, J lost 5 bases, and 10 bases lay in between. CDR3 size: 13 residues. The CDR3 loop is CASSSYSVDTQYF. CDR3 in DNA: TGTGCCAGCAGCTCCTACTCGGTAGATACGCAGTATTTT.

This clone has more than one count but fewer than ten. The V call is TRBV30, the J call TRBJ2-5; D is ambiguous. Trimming shortened V by 2 bases and J by 2 bases, and 12 bases separated the two germline ends. The CDR3 runs 14 residues. CDR1 is GTSNPN and CDR2 is SVGIG in the germline V gene (reference sequence). The CDR3 coding sequence is TGTGCCTGGAGTAACGGACCGAATCAAGAGACCCAGTACTTC. Residues: CAWSNGPNQETQYF. The variable domain in full, completed from reference TRBV30 and TRBJ2-5, reads SQTIHQWPATLVQPVGSPLSLECTVEGTSNPNLYWYRQAAGRGLQLLFYSVGIGQISSEVPQNLSASRPQDRQFILSSKKLLLSDSGFYLCAWSNGPNQETQYFGPGTRLLVL.

This clone was observed at least ten times. V and J are TRBV2 and TRBJ1-5, with D perhaps matching TRBD1 (5 bases). CDR1 SNHLY and CDR2 FYNNEI come from the germline V gene. The CDR3 is 14 amino acids. V was cut by 7 bases and J by 2 bases, with 12 bases left in between. In nucleotides, the CDR3 is TGTGCCAGCACCTCTCCGGGGGGCAATCAGCCCCAGCATTTT. This encodes CASTSPGGNQPQHF.

This clone occurred a few times. DNA for the CDR3: TGTGCCAGCAGCGCGATAAATAAAGGGCCCCCAGAGGGGTACAATGAGCAGTTCTTC. Translation gives CASSAINKGPPEGYNEQFF. The chain uses TRBV9 and TRBJ2-1; D could derive from TRBD1 or TRBD2 (5 bases each). Per germline, CDR1 SGDLS and CDR2 YYNGEE. This CDR3 spans 19 amino acids. Trimming took 3 bases from V and 4 from J, leaving 26 bases between them. Using reference TRBV9 and TRBJ2-1 for the parts outside the CDR3, the full variable domain is DSGVTQTPKHLITATGQRVTLRCSPRSGDLSVYWYQQSLDQGLQFLIQYYNGEERAKGNILERFSAQQFPDLHSELNLSSLELGDSALYFCASSAINKGPPEGYNEQFFGPGTRLTVL.

The V call is TRBV9, the J call TRBJ2-3, with 11 bases matching TRBD2. Trimming removed 0 bases from V and 7 bases from J; junction bases left unmatched: 4. The CDR3 is 15 residues long. Germline V gives CDR1 SGDLS, CDR2 YYNGEE. The CDR3 DNA follows: TGTGCCAGCAGCGTAGCCCTAGCGGGGGGCAATACGCAGTATTTT. Amino acid sequence: CASSVALAGGNTQYF.

This clone was seen a few times. The chain couples TRBV5-4 to TRBJ2-5; TRBD1 matches 10 bases. The CDR3 covers 16 residues. Germline CDR1 and CDR2: SGHNT and YYREEE (reference sequence). V trimming: 6 bases; J trimming: 1 base; junction bases outside the gene matches: 9. CDR3 sequence reads: CASTPSWDRGQETQYF. The CDR3 DNA is TGTGCCAGCACCCCTTCCTGGGACAGGGGCCAAGAGACCCAGTACTTC.

CDR3 in DNA: TGTGCCAGCAGCTTAACAGGAATGAACACTGAAGCTTTCTTT. Translated: CASSLTGMNTEAFF. The V and J genes are TRBV7-9 and TRBJ1-1; a possible D gene is TRBD1 (5 bases). The CDR3 is made up of 14 amino acids. Germline V gene lookup returns CDR1 SEHNR and CDR2 FQNEAQ (reference sequence). Trimming removed 2 bases from V and 0 bases from J, with 7 bases in between.

This sequence joins TRBV7-9 and TRBJ2-1; 9 bases are a match to TRBD1. Germline V CDR1 and CDR2: SEHNR, FQNEAQ (reference sequence). After removal of 7 bases from V and 1 base from J, the junction contained 8 bases not matched to a gene. There are 16 residues in the CDR3. The CDR3 coding sequence is TGTGCCAGCACCATAGGACAGGGGCGATCCTACAATGAGCAGTTCTTC. The encoded protein is CASTIGQGRSYNEQFF.